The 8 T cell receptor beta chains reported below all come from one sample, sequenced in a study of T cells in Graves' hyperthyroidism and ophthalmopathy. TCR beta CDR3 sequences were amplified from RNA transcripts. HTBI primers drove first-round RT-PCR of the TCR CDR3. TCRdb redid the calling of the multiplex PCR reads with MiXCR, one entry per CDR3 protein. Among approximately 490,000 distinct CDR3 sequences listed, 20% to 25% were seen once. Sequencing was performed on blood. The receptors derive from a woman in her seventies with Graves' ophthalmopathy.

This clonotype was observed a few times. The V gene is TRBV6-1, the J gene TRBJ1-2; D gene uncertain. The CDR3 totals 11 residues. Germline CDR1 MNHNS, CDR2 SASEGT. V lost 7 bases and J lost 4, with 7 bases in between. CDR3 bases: TGTGCCAGCAAACAGCTCTATGGCTACACCTTC. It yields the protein CASKQLYGYTF.

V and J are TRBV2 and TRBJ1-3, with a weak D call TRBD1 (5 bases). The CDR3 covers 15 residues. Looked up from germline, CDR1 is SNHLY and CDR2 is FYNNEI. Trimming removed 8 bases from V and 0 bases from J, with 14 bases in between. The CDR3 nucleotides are TGTGCCAGCCTGGCGGGGAGGGGCTCTGGAAACACCATATATTTT. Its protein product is CASLAGRGSGNTIYF.

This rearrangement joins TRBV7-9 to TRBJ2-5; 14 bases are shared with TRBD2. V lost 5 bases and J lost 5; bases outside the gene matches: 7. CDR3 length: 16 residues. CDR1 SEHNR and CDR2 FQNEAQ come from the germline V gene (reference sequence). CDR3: CASSPRLAGGWETQYF. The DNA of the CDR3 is TGTGCCAGCAGCCCGCGACTAGCGGGAGGGTGGGAGACCCAGTACTTC.

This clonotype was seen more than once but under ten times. CDR3 residues: CAISEYGERGQPQHF. CDR3 nucleotides: TGTGCCATCAGTGAATATGGGGAAAGGGGCCAGCCCCAGCATTTT. The chain couples TRBV10-3 to TRBJ1-5; the D gene is possibly TRBD1 (5 bases). Trimming took 3 bases from V and 7 from J, leaving 16 bases between them. The CDR3 runs to 15 residues. In germline, CDR1 is ENHRY, CDR2 SYGVKD.

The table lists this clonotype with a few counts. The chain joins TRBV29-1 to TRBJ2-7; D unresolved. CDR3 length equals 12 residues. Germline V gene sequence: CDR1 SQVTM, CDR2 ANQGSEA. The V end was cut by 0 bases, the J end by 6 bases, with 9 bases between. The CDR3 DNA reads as TGCAGCGTTGAAGATTTGGCTAGCGAGCAGTACTTC. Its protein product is CSVEDLASEQYF.

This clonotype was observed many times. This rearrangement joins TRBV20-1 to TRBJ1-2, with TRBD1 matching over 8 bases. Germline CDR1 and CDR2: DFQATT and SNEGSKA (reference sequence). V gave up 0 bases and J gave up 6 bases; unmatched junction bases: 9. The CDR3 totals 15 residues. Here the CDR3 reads CSARDGQGAVNGYTF. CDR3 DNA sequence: TGCAGTGCTAGAGATGGGCAGGGGGCAGTCAATGGCTACACCTTC.

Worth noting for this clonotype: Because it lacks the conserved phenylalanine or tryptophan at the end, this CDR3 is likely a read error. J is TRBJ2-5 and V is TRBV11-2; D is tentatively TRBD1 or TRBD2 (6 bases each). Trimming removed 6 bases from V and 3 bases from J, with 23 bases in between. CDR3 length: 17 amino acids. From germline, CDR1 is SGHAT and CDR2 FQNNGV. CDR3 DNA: TGTGCCAGCAGTTACGGGGGCGCTTCAGCCGGAGAAGAGACCCAGTACCTC. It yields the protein CASSYGGASAGEETQYL.

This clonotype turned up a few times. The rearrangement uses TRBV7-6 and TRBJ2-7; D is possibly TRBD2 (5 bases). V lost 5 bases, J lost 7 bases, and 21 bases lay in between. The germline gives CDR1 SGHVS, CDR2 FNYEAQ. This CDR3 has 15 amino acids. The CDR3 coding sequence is TGTGCCAGCAGCCCCGTCCCAGCGCGCGCGGGTGAGCAGTACTTC. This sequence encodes CASSPVPARAGEQYF. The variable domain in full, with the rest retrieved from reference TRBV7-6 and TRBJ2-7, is GAGVSQSPRYKVTKRGQDVALRCDPISGHVSLYWYRQALGQGPEFLTYFNYEAQQDKSGLPNDRFSAERPEGSISTLTIQRTEQRDSAMYRCASSPVPARAGEQYFGPGTRLTVT.